The rows below give T cell receptor beta chains drawn from one sample of a study of blood T cell repertoires in COVID-19. The data were produced by immunoSEQ multiplex PCR, yet TCRdb's version contains in-frame clones alone and is incomplete. This repertoire shows under 200,000 clones, 79% found once; its top ten account for 7.5% to 8.5%. Sequencing was performed on peripheral blood. All receptors come from a woman aged 55 to 70 with COVID-19, enrolled during active disease. Each CDR3 is given with its conserved first and last residue. A D gene is named only where the DNA matches it firmly. Size tells how often a clone was seen (once, few, many) or the class of an expanded clone, and some rows leave it out.

D gene: TRBD1; J gene: TRBJ1-6; clone size: .; V gene: TRBV3-1/TRBV3-2; CDR3 protein: CASSRYIPGQGFRSYNSPLHF; CDR3 DNA: TGTGCCAGCAGCCGCTACATCCCGGGACAGGGTTTCCGCTCCTATAATTCACCCCTCCACTTT
D gene: TRBD1; J gene: TRBJ2-6; clone size: .; V gene: TRBV7-8; CDR3 protein: CASIPFRQGLSGANVLTF; CDR3 DNA: TGTGCCAGCATCCCCTTTAGACAGGGGCTTTCTGGGGCCAACGTCCTGACTTTC
D gene: .; J gene: TRBJ2-1; clone size: .; V gene: TRBV7-9; CDR3 protein: CASSLKGHTYNEQFF; CDR3 DNA: TGTGCCAGCAGCTTAAAGGGACATACTTACAATGAGCAGTTCTTC
D gene: TRBD1; J gene: TRBJ1-1; clone size: .; V gene: TRBV28; CDR3 protein: CASSLDAGGITEAFF; CDR3 DNA: TGTGCCAGCAGTTTAGATGCAGGGGGGATCACTGAAGCTTTCTTT
D gene: .; J gene: TRBJ1-2; clone size: many; V gene: TRBV5-4; CDR3 protein: CASSLSANYGYTF; CDR3 DNA: TGTGCCAGCAGCCTCAGTGCTAACTATGGCTACACCTTC
D gene: TRBD2; J gene: TRBJ2-1; clone size: .; V gene: TRBV5-1; CDR3 protein: CASSTRASGGVNEQFF; CDR3 DNA: TGCGCCAGCAGCACGCGCGCTAGCGGGGGAGTCAATGAGCAGTTCTTC
D gene: TRBD2; J gene: TRBJ2-3; clone size: .; V gene: TRBV19; CDR3 protein: CASSPPGREGDTQYF; CDR3 DNA: TGTGCCAGTAGTCCACCAGGGCGGGAGGGGGATACGCAGTATTTT
D gene: .; J gene: TRBJ2-2; clone size: .; V gene: TRBV10-1; CDR3 protein: CASSESTGGKVGELFF; CDR3 DNA: TGCGCCAGCAGTGAGTCGACAGGCGGAAAGGTCGGGGAGCTGTTTTTT
D gene: .; J gene: TRBJ1-6; clone size: many; V gene: TRBV27; CDR3 protein: CASSSRLNSPLHF; CDR3 DNA: TGTGCCAGCAGTTCCCGGTTAAATTCACCCCTCCACTTT
D gene: .; J gene: TRBJ2-1; clone size: few; V gene: TRBV9; CDR3 protein: CASSDGAGEQFF; CDR3 DNA: TGTGCCAGCAGCGACGGAGCTGGGGAGCAGTTCTTC
D gene: TRBD2; J gene: TRBJ2-4; clone size: .; V gene: TRBV7-2; CDR3 protein: CASSSGVLGRGNIQYF; CDR3 DNA: TGTGCCAGCAGCTCCGGGGTTTTGGGGAGGGGAAACATTCAGTACTTC
D gene: TRBD2; J gene: TRBJ2-2; clone size: .; V gene: TRBV19; CDR3 protein: CASKRLATLTGELFF; CDR3 DNA: TGTGCCAGTAAGAGACTAGCGACCCTCACCGGGGAGCTGTTTTTT
D gene: TRBD1; J gene: TRBJ2-1; clone size: .; V gene: TRBV10-3; CDR3 protein: CATDKDRGAYEQFF; CDR3 DNA: TGTGCCACCGATAAAGACAGGGGTGCGTATGAGCAGTTCTTC
D gene: .; J gene: TRBJ1-5; clone size: .; V gene: TRBV19; CDR3 protein: CASRDPGQRSNQPQHF; CDR3 DNA: TGTGCCAGTAGGGATCCGGGACAAAGAAGCAATCAGCCCCAGCATTTT
D gene: TRBD2; J gene: TRBJ2-7; clone size: .; V gene: TRBV9; CDR3 protein: CASSGGGLAGLVRQYF; CDR3 DNA: TGTGCCAGCAGCGGTGGGGGACTAGCGGGACTCGTGCGGCAGTACTTC